This TCR beta chain was observed in a study of CD8 T cells in Susac syndrome. Matching for age and sex applied to the controls, who were healthy donors. The study's findings and limits: TCR sequencing and HLA analysis covered a relatively small number of individuals.

After extraction with the RNeasy kit, about 0.5 to 1 ug of the RNA was reverse transcribed using random hexamers. Amplification of the TCR beta CDR3 was carried out by immunoSEQ multiplex PCR, which spanned a total of 54 Vbeta and 13 Jbeta segments. MiXCR was run by TCRdb on the immunoSEQ multiplex PCR reads, yielding one entry per CDR3 protein. The sample contains approximately 100,000 distinct CDR3 sequences, under 95% of which appear only once. This clonotype has just a few counts. Its matching antigen is unknown. Sequences were obtained from CD8+ T cells from PBMCs. This sequence originates from a human donor in good health.

CDR3 sequence: CASSLGGEQFF. In DNA form, the CDR3 reads TGTGCCAGCAGTTTAGGTGGTGAGCAGTTCTTC. The rearrangement uses TRBV28 and TRBJ2-1; D is unresolved. Germline CDR1 MDHEN, CDR2 SYDVKM. Trimming pared 2 bases from V and 9 bases from J, leaving 5 bases between. The CDR3 spans 11 residues.